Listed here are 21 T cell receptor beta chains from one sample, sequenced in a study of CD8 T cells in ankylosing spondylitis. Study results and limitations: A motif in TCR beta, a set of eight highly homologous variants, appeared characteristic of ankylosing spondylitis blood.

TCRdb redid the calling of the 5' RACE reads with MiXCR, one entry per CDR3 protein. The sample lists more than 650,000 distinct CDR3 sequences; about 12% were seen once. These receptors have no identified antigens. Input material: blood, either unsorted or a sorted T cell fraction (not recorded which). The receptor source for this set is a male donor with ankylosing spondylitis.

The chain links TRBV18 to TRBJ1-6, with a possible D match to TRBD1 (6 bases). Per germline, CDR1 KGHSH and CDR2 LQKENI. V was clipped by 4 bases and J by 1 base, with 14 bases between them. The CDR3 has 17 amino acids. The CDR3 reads CASSLSGGGSYNSPLHF. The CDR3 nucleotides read TGTGCCAGCTCACTCTCGGGAGGGGGATCCTATAATTCACCCCTCCACTTT.

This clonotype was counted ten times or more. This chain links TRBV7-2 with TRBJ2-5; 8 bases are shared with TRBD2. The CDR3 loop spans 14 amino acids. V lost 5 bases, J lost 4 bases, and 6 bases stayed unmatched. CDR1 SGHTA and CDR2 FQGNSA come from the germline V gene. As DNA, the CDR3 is TGTGCCAGCAGCATCCGGACTAGCCTAGAGACCCAGTACTTC. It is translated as CASSIRTSLETQYF. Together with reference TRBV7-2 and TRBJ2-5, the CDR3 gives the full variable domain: GAGVSQSPSNKVTEKGKDVELRCDPISGHTALYWYRQSLGQGLEFLIYFQGNSAPDKSGLPSDRFSAERTGGSVSTLTIQRTQQEDSAVYLCASSIRTSLETQYFGPGTRLLVL.

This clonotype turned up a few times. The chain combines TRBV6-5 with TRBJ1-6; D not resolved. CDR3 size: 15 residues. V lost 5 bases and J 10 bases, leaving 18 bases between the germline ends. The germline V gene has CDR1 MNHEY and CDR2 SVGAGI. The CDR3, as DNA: TGTGCCAGCAGTAACGGTGTTTATGAGGGATCACCCCTCCACTTT. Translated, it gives CASSNGVYEGSPLHF.

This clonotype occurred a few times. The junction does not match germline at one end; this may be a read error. The CDR3 DNA is TGTGCCAGCAGCTTGGACAGGGCCGGCTATGGCTACACCTTC. Protein product: CASSLDRAGYGYTF. The chain employs TRBV5-1 and TRBJ1-2, with 8 bases lining up with TRBD1. This CDR3 spans 14 amino acids. Germline loops: CDR1 SGHRS, CDR2 YFSETQ.

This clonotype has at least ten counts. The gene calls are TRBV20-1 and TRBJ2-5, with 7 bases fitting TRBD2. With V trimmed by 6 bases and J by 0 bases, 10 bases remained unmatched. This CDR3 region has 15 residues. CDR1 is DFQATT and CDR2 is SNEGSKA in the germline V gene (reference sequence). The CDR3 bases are TGCAGTGCCCAGACGAGCGGGGCCCACCAAGAGACCCAGTACTTC. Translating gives CSAQTSGAHQETQYF.

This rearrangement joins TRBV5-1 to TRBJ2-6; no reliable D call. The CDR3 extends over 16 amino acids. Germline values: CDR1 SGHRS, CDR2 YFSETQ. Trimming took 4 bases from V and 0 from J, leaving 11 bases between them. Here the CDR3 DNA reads TGCGCCAGCAGCAACTCAAGAGGCTCTGGGGCCAACGTCCTGACTTTC. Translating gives CASSNSRGSGANVLTF.

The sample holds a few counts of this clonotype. CDR3 coding DNA: TGCGCCAGCAGCCCAGACAGGGGGGACTATGGCTACACCTTC. Its protein is CASSPDRGDYGYTF. The chain recombines TRBV4-3 with TRBJ1-2, with 9 bases lining up with TRBD1. The trim removed 4 bases at V and 3 bases at J, leaving 3 bases unmatched. This CDR3 spans 14 amino acids. Looked up from germline, CDR1 is LGHNA and CDR2 is YSLEER.

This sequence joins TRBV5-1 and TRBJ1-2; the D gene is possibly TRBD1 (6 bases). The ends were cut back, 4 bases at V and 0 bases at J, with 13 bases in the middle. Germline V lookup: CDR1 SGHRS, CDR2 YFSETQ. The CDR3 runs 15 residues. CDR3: CASSLQTGPNYGYTF. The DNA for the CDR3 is TGCGCCAGCAGCCTCCAGACAGGACCTAACTATGGCTACACCTTC.

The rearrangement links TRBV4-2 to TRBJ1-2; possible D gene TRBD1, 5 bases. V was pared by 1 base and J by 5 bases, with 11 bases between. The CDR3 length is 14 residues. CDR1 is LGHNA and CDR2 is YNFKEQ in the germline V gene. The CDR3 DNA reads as TGTGCCAGCAGCCAAGCGGGAGGGGAGTATGGCTACACCTTC. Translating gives CASSQAGGEYGYTF.

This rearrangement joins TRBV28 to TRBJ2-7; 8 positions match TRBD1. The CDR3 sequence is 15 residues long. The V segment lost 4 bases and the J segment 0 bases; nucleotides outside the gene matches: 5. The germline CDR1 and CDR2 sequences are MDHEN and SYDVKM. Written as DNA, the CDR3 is TGTGCCAGCAGTTCTCGACAGGGGCTCTCCTACGAGCAGTACTTC. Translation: CASSSRQGLSYEQYF.

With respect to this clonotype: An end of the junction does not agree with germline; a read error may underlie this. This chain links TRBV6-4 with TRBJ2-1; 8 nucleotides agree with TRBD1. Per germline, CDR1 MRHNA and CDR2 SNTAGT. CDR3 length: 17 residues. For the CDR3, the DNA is TGTGCCAGCAGCGACTCCAGGGGGCTTACCAAGTGGAATGAGCAGTTCTTC. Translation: CASSDSRGLTKWNEQFF.

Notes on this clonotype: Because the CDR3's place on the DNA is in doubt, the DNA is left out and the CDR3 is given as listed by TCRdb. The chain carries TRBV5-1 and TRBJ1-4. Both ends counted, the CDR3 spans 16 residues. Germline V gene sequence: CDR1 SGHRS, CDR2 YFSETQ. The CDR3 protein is CASSLVAVQLMKNCFF.

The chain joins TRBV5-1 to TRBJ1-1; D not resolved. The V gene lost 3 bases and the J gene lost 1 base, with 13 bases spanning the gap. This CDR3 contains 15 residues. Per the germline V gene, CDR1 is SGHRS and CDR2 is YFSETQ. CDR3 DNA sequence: TGCGCCAGCAGCTCGATAGACACTTCGAACACTGAAGCTTTCTTT. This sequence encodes CASSSIDTSNTEAFF.

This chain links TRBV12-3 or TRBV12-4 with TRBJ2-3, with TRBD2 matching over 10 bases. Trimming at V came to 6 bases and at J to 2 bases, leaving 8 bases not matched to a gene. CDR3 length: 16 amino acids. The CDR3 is CASSLYGLADTDTQYF. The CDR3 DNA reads TGTGCCAGCAGCCTTTATGGACTAGCGGACACAGATACGCAGTATTTT.

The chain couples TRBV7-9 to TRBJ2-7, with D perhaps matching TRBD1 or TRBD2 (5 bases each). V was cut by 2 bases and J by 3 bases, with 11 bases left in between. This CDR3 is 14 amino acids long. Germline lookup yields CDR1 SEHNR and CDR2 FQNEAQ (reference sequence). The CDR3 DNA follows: TGTGCCAGCAGCTTATTCAGGGCGGGCTACGAGCAGTACTTC. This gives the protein CASSLFRAGYEQYF.

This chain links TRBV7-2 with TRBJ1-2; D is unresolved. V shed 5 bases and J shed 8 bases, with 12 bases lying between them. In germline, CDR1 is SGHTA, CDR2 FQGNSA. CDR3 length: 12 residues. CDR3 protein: CASSRFVWGYTF. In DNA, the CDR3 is TGTGCCAGCAGCCGGTTCGTCTGGGGCTACACCTTC.

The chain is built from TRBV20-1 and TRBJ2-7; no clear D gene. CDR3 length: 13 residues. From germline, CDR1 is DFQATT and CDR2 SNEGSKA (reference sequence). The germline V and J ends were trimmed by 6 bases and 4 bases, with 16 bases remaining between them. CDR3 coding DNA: TGCAGTGCCATCCTTCGGACGAAGTACGAGCAGTACTTC. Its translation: CSAILRTKYEQYF.

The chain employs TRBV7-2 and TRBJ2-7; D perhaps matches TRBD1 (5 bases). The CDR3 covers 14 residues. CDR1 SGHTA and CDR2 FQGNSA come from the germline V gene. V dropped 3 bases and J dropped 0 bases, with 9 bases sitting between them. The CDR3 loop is CASSFDRASYEQYF. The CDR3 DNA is TGTGCCAGCAGCTTCGACAGAGCCTCCTACGAGCAGTACTTC.

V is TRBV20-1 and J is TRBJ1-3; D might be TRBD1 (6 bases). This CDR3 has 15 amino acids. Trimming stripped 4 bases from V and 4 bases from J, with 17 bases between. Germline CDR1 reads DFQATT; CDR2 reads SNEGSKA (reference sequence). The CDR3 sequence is CSAIPQGFWGNTIYF. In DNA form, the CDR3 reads TGCAGTGCTATCCCCCAGGGGTTCTGGGGAAACACCATATATTTT.

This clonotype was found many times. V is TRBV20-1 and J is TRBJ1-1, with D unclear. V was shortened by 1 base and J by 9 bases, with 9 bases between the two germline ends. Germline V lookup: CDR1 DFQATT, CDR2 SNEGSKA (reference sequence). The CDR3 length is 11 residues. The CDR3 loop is CSARGWEKAFF. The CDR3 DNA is TGCAGTGCTAGAGGATGGGAAAAAGCTTTCTTT.

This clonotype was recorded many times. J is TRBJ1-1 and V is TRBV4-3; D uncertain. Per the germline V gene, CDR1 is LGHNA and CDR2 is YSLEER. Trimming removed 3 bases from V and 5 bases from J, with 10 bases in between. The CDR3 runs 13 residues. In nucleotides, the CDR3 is TGCGCCAGCAGCCAGGTTTCGAGGACTGAAGCTTTCTTT. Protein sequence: CASSQVSRTEAFF.